This T cell receptor (beta chain) was captured in a study of cytomegalovirus exposure and HLA in healthy donors (TCRdb year 2017). A note on the overall study: An earlier analysis of approximately 640 of the donors reported roughly 300 Gb of sequence data and around 120 million unique TCR beta sequences from around 200 million T cells. The study profiled the T cell repertoires of more than 500 subjects by immunosequencing and related them to cytomegalovirus serostatus. A later genetic analysis used genome-wide SNP genotypes for about three fifths of the 666 donors, treating that subset as a discovery cohort. Typing coverage varied by locus: 629-630 donors for A, B, C, DRB1 and DQB1; 522 for DQA1; 606 for DPA1; about 450 for DPB1. To predict cytomegalovirus infection status, the study brought together high-throughput TCR immunosequencing, statistical association of individual TCRs with disease status, and machine learning. The aim of the study was to test whether cataloging public T cell receptors could identify signatures of past pathogen exposure. Rather than using new phenotypic data, the later analysis identified candidate immune exposures from TCR beta sequences and from how often those sequences occurred across donors. Alongside the repertoire data, information on donor age, sex, ethnicity and CMV serostatus was compiled. Of the roughly 400 genotyped donors, around 81% fell in the genetic ancestry cluster associated with self-reported Caucasian donors. A separate validation cohort of roughly 130 different subjects was used in addition to the roughly 670-subject first cohort. Around 300 gigabases of sequencing data and tens of millions of unique TCR sequences were included in an early release covering about 600 HLA-typed donors. HLA typing included class I and class II loci at four-digit resolution. An earlier analysis of fewer than 750 of the donors used high-throughput TCR beta sequencing to judge whether each TCR beta V gene segment behaved as functional or pseudogenic. Among several hundred genotyped donors of the cohort, an average of about 240,000 unique TCR beta nucleotide sequences was sequenced per donor, of which about 19% were non-productive. Roughly 5 DR-DQ haplotypes were treated as single units for association and clustering because of strong linkage in the cohort. Every repertoire in the discovery cohort had been generated on one and the same sequencing platform. A later analysis re-examined previously published TCR beta repertoires from several hundred donors and added high-resolution HLA genotyping to investigate patterns of TCR occurrence.

General conclusions and limits of the study: A further reported finding was that TCR beta sequences accurately predicted the HLA-A and HLA-B alleles for most subjects in the first cohort. For the cohort, immune exposure information was limited to CMV serostatus. At a false discovery rate of 0.05, a later analysis linked roughly 17,000 TCR beta sequences to specific HLA alleles. Assigning TCR associations to individual alleles was difficult when HLA alleles, especially DR and DQ, strongly co-occurred. In a later analysis, HLA-associated TCR beta chains showed more clonal expansion and lower generation probabilities than non-associated chains that were equally common. The 87-base-pair reads could not distinguish some IMGT-functional V segments, including TRBV6-2 and TRBV6-3, so those segments were excluded. Linkage disequilibrium might explain the correlated functional status among segregating V segments, but an unknown experimental factor could not be ruled out. The sequencing pipeline was judged likely to have produced a cluster of highly shared sequence variants as a technical artifact. A later genetic analysis associated a missense DCLRE1C variant with V-gene and J-gene trimming of TCR beta chains, and an independent cohort replicated the association. In a later analysis, most CMV-associated TCR beta chains were found to appear HLA-restricted, with HLA associations seemingly driven largely by CMV exposure. Because HLA typing was unavailable for some donors at each locus, only the typed subset was used in association tests. An earlier analysis of some 560 of the donors showed that most TCR beta V segments appeared in productive rearrangements either about 87% or about 30% of the time, which broadly matched IMGT annotations. While some public TCRs were present in many individuals, most TCR sequences turned up only very rarely across donors. Roughly uniform sequencing depth across donors was assumed in presence/absence analyses, although this assumption may not hold. Cytomegalovirus status was reported to be diagnosed by the classifier with high specificity and sensitivity in both the original and validation cohorts. A later analysis reported that several top co-occurrence clusters appeared linked to parvovirus B19, influenza, CMV and Epstein-Barr virus. Some 15 rarely observed V segments, including chromosome 9 orphons, were excluded from the earlier analysis of a few hundred of the donors because counts were too low. In a later analysis, TCR association rates were found to vary across HLA loci, with the most associated TCRs seen for DRB1 alleles and the fewest for HLA-C alleles. In this cohort, only TCR beta chains were sequenced, and detectable features were limited by the absence of alpha or paired-chain data. A total of about 150 TCR beta chains were listed by the study as associated with cytomegalovirus. It was suggested by the authors that the approach could potentially be generalized to other disease states and immunological phenotypes. In a later genetic analysis, fewer N-insertions in productive TCRs were reported among donors in an Asian-associated ancestry cluster than the 666-donor mean. A few of the identified cytomegalovirus-associated TCR beta chains were confirmed in vitro to be specific for cytomegalovirus antigens.

In total, more than 500 healthy bone marrow donors made up the cohort. All cohort members were sampled while nominally healthy, although unrecorded immune exposures were likely present. The donor tested CMV seropositive and was one of the 289 seropositive cohort members. Each donor provided a peripheral blood sample, and peripheral blood mononuclear cells were used for TCR beta sequencing. Genomic DNA was extracted from the blood cell samples with the Qiagen DNeasy Blood Extraction Kit. On this clone itself: Its antigen is still unknown. Base qualities are not at hand, and no much larger clone is one base apart.

V ends up 4 bases short and J 3 bases short, with an unmatched junction base count of 5. From the germline V gene, CDR1 is MDHEN and CDR2 is SYDVKM. The CDR3 spans 14 residues, from the cysteine through the phenylalanine. Here the CDR3 DNA is all that survives: 42 bases in frame from base 1. Libraries were built with the immunoSEQ multiplex PCR assay. For the multiplex PCR, a mixture combining 60 forward primers for TCR Vbeta segments and 13 reverse primers for TCR Jbeta segments was used. A multiplex PCR assay on genomic DNA amplified the CDR3 region of rearranged TCR beta genes. The Illumina HiSeq System was used to sequence the amplified TCR beta libraries as 87-base-pair reads. On the authors' methods: A later analysis counted tens of millions of unique TCR beta chains across the 650 to 800 repertoires, and some 11 million of these chains were shared by at least two donors. To remove PCR and sequencing errors, raw reads were error-corrected and collapsed into unique sequences using a nearest-neighbor algorithm that merged closely related sequences. CDR3 sequences were aligned to IMGT reference sequences to assign V, D and J gene segments. For a sequence to be retained, at least a six-nucleotide match to both a V gene segment and a J gene segment was required. A rearrangement was called productive if the CDR3 had no stop codons and remained in frame with V and J, and every other rearrangement was called non-productive. Following IMGT convention, CDR3 was defined as the stretch from the second conserved V-encoded cysteine to the conserved J-encoded phenylalanine. The earlier analysis of about 620 of the donors excluded sequences that lacked an unambiguous match to a single V gene segment. In an earlier analysis of around 590 of the donors, a V segment was called functional when productive rearrangements were above 56.7%, and segregating when the standard deviation between donors exceeded 5%. A statistical classification framework was built for diagnosing cytomegalovirus status from the catalog of TCR beta chain sequences. In a later analysis, V and J genes were assigned by comparing TCR nucleotide sequences against IMGT/GENE-DB human TR gene sequences. In a later analysis, CDR3 sequences and most-parsimonious VDJ recombination scenarios were assigned using the TCRdist pipeline. In a later analysis, every TCR beta chain was defined by the combination of its CDR3 amino acid sequence and its V-gene family, and reads without a unique V-gene family were dropped. As a way to deal with suspected cross-contamination and a sequencing artifact, a later analysis dropped nearly 600 nucleotide sequences that were highly shared and had low generation probability. A later analysis calculated a clonal expansion index for each public chain from normalized within-repertoire ranks of inferred template counts. A later analysis computed generation probabilities with a VDJ recombination model fitted to out-of-frame rearrangements, and checked the results against IGoR. A later analysis scored TCR-TCR, TCR-HLA and TCR-CMV co-occurrence with hypergeometric tests, applying a repertoire-size bias correction to TCR pairs. False discovery rates were estimated in a later analysis by permuting HLA or CMV assignments 20 times. In a later analysis, co-occurring TCRs were grouped using DBSCAN, with TCRdist sequence similarity added in when clustering inside HLA-allele-positive subsets. Repertoires with fewer than 30,000 or more than 120,000 public chains, plus five repertoires with anomalous nucleotide sharing, were excluded from co-occurrence clustering. The immuneACCESS repertoire file appears here via TCRdb, limited to in-frame rearrangements. These files lack a portion of the clones; in checked studies, under half of the deficit traces to unresolved V genes, and the cause of the others is not known. The V and J calls and clone size are taken from that table; D and trimming were inferred from the DNA. The sample yields 130,000 or so clones; roughly 70% were counted once. Clones ranked in the top ten supply more than 6% of the sample.

This receptor was obtained from a man aged 35 to 55 in good health and CMV-seropositive. Recombination joined TRBV28 with TRBJ2-7; TRBD2 matches 8 bases in the middle. Sequencing used PBMCs. The DNA sequence reads TGTGCCAGCAGTTCACGTAGCGGGATCTACGAGCAGTACTTC. This gives the protein CASSSRSGIYEQYF.